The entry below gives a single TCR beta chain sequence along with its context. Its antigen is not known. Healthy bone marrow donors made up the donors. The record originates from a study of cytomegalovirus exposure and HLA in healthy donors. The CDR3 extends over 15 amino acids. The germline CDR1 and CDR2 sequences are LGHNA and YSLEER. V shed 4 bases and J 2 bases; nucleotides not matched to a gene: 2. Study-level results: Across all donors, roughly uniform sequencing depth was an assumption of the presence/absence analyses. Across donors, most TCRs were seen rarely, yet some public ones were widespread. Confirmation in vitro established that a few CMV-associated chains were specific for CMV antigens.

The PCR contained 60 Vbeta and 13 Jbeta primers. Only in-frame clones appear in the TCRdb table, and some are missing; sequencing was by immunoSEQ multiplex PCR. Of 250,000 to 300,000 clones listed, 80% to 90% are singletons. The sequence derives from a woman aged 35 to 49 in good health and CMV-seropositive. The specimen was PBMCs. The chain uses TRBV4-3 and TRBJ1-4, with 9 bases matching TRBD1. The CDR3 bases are TGCGCCAGCAGCCTCGGGACAGGGACTAATGAAAAACTGTTTTTT. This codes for CASSLGTGTNEKLFF.